Detailed here is one T cell receptor (beta chain). Its antigen specificity is not known. There are no base qualities to consult, and no much larger clone falls within one base. These data belong to a study of Ad26.COV2.S vaccination and SARS-CoV-2 variants (dated by TCRdb to about 2021). Study-level background: Donors in the vaccine arm were drawn from COV1001, a multicentre, randomized, double-blind, placebo-controlled phase I-IIa trial testing Ad26.COV2.S in healthy adults. Dosing of Ad26.COV2.S was intramuscular, at either 5x10^10 or 1x10^11 viral particles, delivered as one shot or as two shots spaced 56 days apart. TCRbeta repertoire sequencing was used to assess the specificity and breadth of SARS-CoV-2-reactive T cell receptors after Ad26.COV2.S vaccination. The TCR-sequenced set comprised about 32 samples: approximately 19 Ad26.COV2.S vaccine recipients, 5 placebo recipients and 8 SARS-CoV-2 convalescent individuals. Trial participants were randomized into five groups of five, in which low-dose or high-dose Ad26.COV2.S was given once or twice, or placebo was given on both occasions. Throughout the experiments and outcome assessment, investigators stayed blinded to trial group allocation. The study at large found these results: After vaccination, spike-specific CD8+ and CD4+ T cell responses were reported to show substantial breadth. It was noted by the authors that total T cell responses may have been underestimated by the TCR breadth and depth analyses. Non-spike TCR breadth was comparable between vaccine and placebo recipients, consistent with the vaccine containing only spike. The study lacked the statistical power to compare responses across vaccine doses or regimens. Compared with placebo recipients, Ad26.COV2.S recipients showed higher spike-specific TCR breadth (P = 0.0014).

The sample's treatment or condition label is to be understood as: roughly 18 received Ad26.COV2.S at low or high dose, single or two shots; several received placebo; per-sample allocation not given. For vaccine and placebo recipients, repertoires were sequenced using samples collected on day 63 after the first injection. In Cohort 1b, 20 to 25 adults aged 18-55 years were enrolled at a single site in Boston, USA, between 29 July and 7 August 2020. Ad26.COV2.S was a replication-incompetent adenovirus type 26 vector expressing a prefusion-stabilized SARS-CoV-2 spike protein from the original Wuhan strain. V and J lose 4 bases and 2 bases, and a span of 8 bases separates them. In the germline V gene (reference sequence), CDR1 corresponds to GTSNPN and CDR2 to SVGIG. The CDR3 sequence holds 13 residues, the cysteine and phenylalanine included. The CDR3 DNA has 39 bases and is translated from base 1.

TCRbeta CDR3 regions were sequenced with the immunoSEQ Assay. After extraction, genomic DNA underwent amplification by bias-controlled multiplex PCR, followed by high-throughput sequencing. In the source study's methods: Collapsing and filtering of sequences were performed to quantify the absolute abundance of each unique TCRbeta CDR3 region. T cell fraction was estimated by normalizing TCRbeta template counts to usable DNA, with usable DNA measured through amplification of reference genes found in all nucleated cells. Repertoire TCRs were annotated as SARS-CoV-2-specific by exact matching of V gene, CDR3 amino acid sequence and J gene to a known reactive TCR set. The reference SARS-CoV-2 TCR set was obtained from MIRA and was filtered for enrichment in COVID-19-positive ImmuneCODE repertoires, whereby public or cross-reactive TCRs were removed. Drawing on the MIRA antigens, annotated TCRs were analysed further at the level of specific ORF or position within ORF. Breadth was defined as annotated unique rearrangements over total unique productive rearrangements; depth was the summed frequency of those rearrangements. Group comparisons of TCR breadth used two-sided Wilcoxon rank-sum tests. Not all clones reach the TCRdb copy of this immuneACCESS table, which keeps in-frame sequences only. Checked studies attribute under half of the gap to unresolved V genes and leave the rest unexplained. That table furnishes V, J and clone size, whereas the DNA furnished D and trimming. The sample contains under 550,000 clones, roughly 88% of them found a single time. The ten largest account for 3.6% of the sample.

The chain uses TRBV30 and TRBJ2-2; a tentative D call is TRBD1 (5 bases match). The origin of this receptor is a person aged 18 to 65 who received the Ad26.COV2.S COVID-19 vaccine or a placebo. The sample in question was peripheral blood, obtained in a trial of Ad26.COV2.S vaccine versus placebo. The CDR3 amino acid sequence is: CAWTRENTGELFF. In nucleotide form, the sequence is TGTGCCTGGACCAGGGAAAACACCGGGGAGCTGTTTTTT.